This T cell receptor beta chain was sequenced for a study of spatial heterogeneity in lung cancer. At least ten counts were recorded for this clonotype. Time point meaning: blood at routine non-recurrence follow-up after resection. TCRs were sequenced from unsorted whole RNA of tumor, nontumor lung or PBMC. TCRdb reanalysed the 5' RACE reads using MiXCR and keeps one entry per CDR3 protein. Here the sample spans just over 70,000 distinct CDR3 sequences, roughly 8.9% being singletons. This CDR3 spans 15 amino acids. CDR1 is SGHDN, CDR2 FVKESK, per germline. Trimming took 1 base from V and 5 from J, leaving 14 bases between them.

Sequencing was performed on PBMCs, taken at follow-up. The TCR originated in a female donor with early-stage non-small cell lung cancer. This chain connects TRBV14 to TRBJ1-1, with D perhaps TRBD1 (5 bases). CDR3 DNA sequence: TGTGCCAGCAGCCAAGTGGTTTTTGGGACTACTGAAGCTTTCTTT. Residues: CASSQVVFGTTEAFF.